This T cell receptor (beta chain) came from a study of beta chain features in type 1 diabetes. There are a few counts of this clone. Reverse transcribing all isolated RNA meant expressed TCRB transcripts were sequenced. Generated by immunoSEQ multiplex PCR, the TCRdb table keeps only in-frame clones and is missing some. The sample lists about 220,000 clones; roughly 10% were seen once. V shed 1 base and J shed 0 bases, with 14 bases lying between them. The CDR3 sequence is 17 residues long. CDR1 and CDR2 (germline): SGHAT, FQNNGV. This TCR was recovered from a man younger than 30 in good health. The sample was central memory CD4+ T cells from blood. This rearrangement joins TRBV11-2 to TRBJ2-3; D not resolved. Here the CDR3 reads CASSLVPQGASTDTQYF. CDR3 DNA: TGTGCCAGCAGCTTAGTTCCCCAAGGCGCTAGCACAGATACGCAGTATTTT.